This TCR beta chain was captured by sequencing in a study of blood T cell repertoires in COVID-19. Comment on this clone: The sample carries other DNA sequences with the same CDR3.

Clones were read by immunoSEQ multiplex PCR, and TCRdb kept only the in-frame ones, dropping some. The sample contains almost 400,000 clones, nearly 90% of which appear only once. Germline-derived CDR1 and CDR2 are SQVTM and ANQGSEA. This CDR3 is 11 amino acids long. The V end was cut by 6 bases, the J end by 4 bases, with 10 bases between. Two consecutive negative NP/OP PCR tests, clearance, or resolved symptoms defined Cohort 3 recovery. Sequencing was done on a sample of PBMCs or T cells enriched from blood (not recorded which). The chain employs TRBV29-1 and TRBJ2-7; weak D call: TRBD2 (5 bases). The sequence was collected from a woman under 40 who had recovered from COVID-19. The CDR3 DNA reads TGCAGCGTCGGTACGGGATACGAGCAGTACTTC. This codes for CSVGTGYEQYF.